This T cell receptor beta chain stems from a study of shared clonotypes between healthy human individuals. Findings of the study overall: Tissue TCR repertoires likely differ from these blood-only repertoires. Investigators expected sequencing depth to affect clonotype sharing among donors.

The method was immunoSEQ multiplex PCR; TCRdb's version includes in-frame clones alone and lacks a portion of them. The table shows about 1 million clones, with more than 60% occurring only once. From germline, CDR1 is SGHVS and CDR2 FQNEAQ. V was pared by 2 bases and J by 2 bases, with 5 bases of the junction left unmatched. This CDR3 has 15 residues. On this clone: Its antigen is currently unknown.

The chain combines TRBV7-8 with TRBJ2-5, with 7 bases identical to TRBD2. Sequencing used memory CD4+ T cells sorted from blood. This sample's subset: CD45RA-negative fraction. The receptor comes from a man aged 18 to 29 in good health. The CDR3 DNA reads TGTGCCAGCAGCTTATGGCTAGCGGTACAAGAGACCCAGTACTTC. Translated, it gives CASSLWLAVQETQYF.